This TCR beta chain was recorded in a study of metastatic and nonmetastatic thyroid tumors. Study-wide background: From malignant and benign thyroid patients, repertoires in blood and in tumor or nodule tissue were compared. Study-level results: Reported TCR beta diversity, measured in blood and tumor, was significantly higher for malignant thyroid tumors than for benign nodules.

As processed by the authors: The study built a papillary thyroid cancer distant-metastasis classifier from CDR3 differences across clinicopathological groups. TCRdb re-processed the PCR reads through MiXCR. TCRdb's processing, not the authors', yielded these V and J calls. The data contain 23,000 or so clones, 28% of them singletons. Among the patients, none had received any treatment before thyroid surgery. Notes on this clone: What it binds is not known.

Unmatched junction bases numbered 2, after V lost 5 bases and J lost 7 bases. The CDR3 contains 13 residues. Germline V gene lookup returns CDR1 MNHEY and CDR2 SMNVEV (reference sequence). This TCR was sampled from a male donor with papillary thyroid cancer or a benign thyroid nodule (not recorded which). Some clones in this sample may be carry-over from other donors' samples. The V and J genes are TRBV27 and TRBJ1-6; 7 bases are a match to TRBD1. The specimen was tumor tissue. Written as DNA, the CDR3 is TGTGCCAGCAGTCAGGGGGGCAATTCACCCCTCCACTTT. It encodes CASSQGGNSPLHF.